This passage covers 27 T cell receptor beta chains from one sample sequenced in a study of T cells in Graves' hyperthyroidism and ophthalmopathy (dated by TCRdb to between 2018 and 2021). Libraries were made using multiplex PCR. The sequencer listed for this sample is Illumina HiSeq 2000. The TCR beta CDR3 regions were amplified from RNA transcripts. For the first round of RT-PCR on the TCR CDR3, the HTBI primer set was used together with the Qiagen OneStep RT-PCR kit. TCRdb's own reprocessing of the public reads used fastp at Q25 and MiXCR and kept productive beta chains. All rows with the same CDR3 protein become a single entry with the most common DNA and genes. Across this sample there are about 380,000 distinct CDR3 sequences, with approximately 17% seen only once. The top ten hold around 40% of the sample. Sequencing was carried out using blood. Receptors originate from a man between 18 and 29 years old with Graves' ophthalmopathy.

This clonotype showed up just a few times. CDR3 DNA: TGTGCCAGCTCCCCCGACACCGCCCCTAATTCACCCCTCCACTTT. Protein: CASSPDTAPNSPLHF. The chain has TRBV2 and TRBJ1-6; D remains unclear. CDR1 is SNHLY and CDR2 is FYNNEI in the germline V gene. The CDR3 totals 15 residues. V was clipped by 8 bases and J by 6 bases, with 17 bases between them.

This clonotype was picked up many times. CDR3 nucleotide sequence: TGTGCCAGCGCCCAGCTGTGGGGCACTAGCACAGATACGCAGTATTTT. Translated, it gives CASAQLWGTSTDTQYF. The chain combines TRBV5-4 with TRBJ2-3; weak D call: TRBD1 (5 bases). The CDR3 covers 16 residues. Trimming stripped 7 bases from V and 0 bases from J, with 18 bases between. Germline values: CDR1 SGHNT, CDR2 YYREEE (reference sequence).

This clonotype was picked up many times. V usage is TRBV18 and J usage is TRBJ1-6; no clear D. The germline CDR1 and CDR2 sequences are KGHSH and LQKENI. The V end lost 1 base, the J end lost 5 bases, and 9 bases lay between the germline ends. The CDR3 contains 15 residues. The CDR3 DNA is TGTGCCAGCTCACCACGTTCCAACGATAATTCACCCCTCCACTTT. Translation: CASSPRSNDNSPLHF. The whole variable domain, remainder taken from reference TRBV18 and TRBJ1-6, is NAGVMQNPRHLVRRRGQEARLRCSPMKGHSHVYWYRQLPEEGLKFMVYLQKENIIDESGMPKERFSAEFPKEGPSILRIQQVVRGDSAAYFCASSPRSNDNSPLHFGNGTRLTVT.

This clonotype appeared many times. The chain uses TRBV24-1 and TRBJ2-3; TRBD2 aligns across 7 bases. Germline trimming cut 4 bases from V and 0 bases from J; bases unmatched to any gene: 9. The germline V gene has CDR1 KGHDR and CDR2 SFDVKD. This CDR3 comprises 17 residues. CDR3 sequence (DNA): TGTGCCACCAGTGACCCCCGACTAGCTCGGAGCACAGATACGCAGTATTTT. Its protein product is CATSDPRLARSTDTQYF.

This clonotype has ten or more counts. V gene TRBV9 combines with J gene TRBJ1-1, with TRBD1 as a possible D gene (5 bases). Germline-derived CDR1 and CDR2 are SGDLS and YYNGEE. The CDR3 covers 14 residues. V was clipped by 0 bases and J by 2 bases, with 8 bases between them. The CDR3 sequence: CASSVGGINTEAFF. The CDR3, as DNA: TGTGCCAGCAGCGTAGGGGGCATTAACACTGAAGCTTTCTTT.

This clonotype was counted at least ten times. The genes are TRBV6-9 and TRBJ2-7, with D perhaps being TRBD1 or TRBD2 (6 bases each). The CDR3 loop spans 18 amino acids. The germline V gene has CDR1 MNHGY and CDR2 SVAAGI. V was clipped by 6 bases and J by 4 bases, with 28 bases between them. The CDR3: CASSHGQPPGVTGYEQYF. The DNA for the CDR3 is TGTGCCAGCAGCCACGGACAGCCTCCGGGGGTGACGGGGTACGAGCAGTACTTC.

This clonotype occurred many times. The rearrangement joins TRBV7-2 to TRBJ1-2; D possibly corresponds to TRBD1 (6 bases). The CDR3 totals 15 residues. Trimming took off 1 base at V and 3 bases at J, with 12 bases between the two ends. CDR1 is SGHTA and CDR2 is FQGNSA in the germline V gene. The chain's CDR3 is CASSLGPGHHYGYTF. The CDR3 DNA reads as TGTGCCAGCAGCTTAGGTCCGGGACACCACTATGGCTACACCTTC.

This clonotype was recorded many times. The CDR3 sequence is CAISESQGRGYGYTF. As DNA, the CDR3 is TGTGCCATCAGTGAGTCTCAGGGGCGCGGCTATGGCTACACCTTC. The V gene is TRBV10-3, the J gene TRBJ1-2; possibly TRBD1 for D (6 bases). The CDR3 totals 15 residues. Germline-derived CDR1 and CDR2 are ENHRY and SYGVKD. The germline V and J ends were trimmed by 0 bases and 4 bases, with 12 bases remaining between them.

The chain uses TRBV7-2 and TRBJ1-1; no clear D gene. The V end lost 6 bases, the J end lost 10 bases, and 15 bases lay between the germline ends. CDR1 and CDR2 (germline): SGHTA, FQGNSA. CDR3 length equals 12 residues. The CDR3 DNA reads TGTGCCAGCAGTCAAGGCTTGGGAGGAGCTTTCTTT. It encodes CASSQGLGGAFF.

This clonotype was found a few times. The chain carries TRBV7-8 and TRBJ2-1, with D perhaps TRBD1 or TRBD2 (5 bases each). CDR3 size: 14 residues. CDR1 SGHVS and CDR2 FQNEAQ come from the germline V gene. The V and J ends lost 7 bases and 6 bases respectively, with 16 bases between them. CDR3 sequence (DNA): TGTGCCAGCACCAAACGCCGGGGCACCAATGAGCAGTTCTTC. It yields the protein CASTKRRGTNEQFF.

The CDR3: CASSSTQGSAQHF. The CDR3 coding sequence is TGTGCCAGCAGCTCGACCCAGGGGTCAGCCCAGCATTTT. This sequence joins TRBV7-6 and TRBJ1-5; maybe TRBD1 (6 bases). The CDR3 loop spans 13 amino acids. V was trimmed by 4 bases and J by 11 bases, leaving 15 bases between them. CDR1 and CDR2 from the germline V gene are SGHVS and FNYEAQ.

This clonotype was counted many times. The chain uses TRBV11-3 and TRBJ2-3; D tentatively fits TRBD1 or TRBD2 (6 bases each). Trimming pared 5 bases from V and 2 bases from J, leaving 8 bases between. In germline, CDR1 is SGHNT, CDR2 YENEEA. The CDR3 covers 13 residues. The CDR3 loop reads CASSGGPTDTQYF. The CDR3 nucleotides are TGTGCCAGCAGCGGGGGGCCCACAGATACGCAGTATTTT.

This clonotype was found a few times. The V call is TRBV20-1, the J call TRBJ2-1; the D gene is possibly TRBD2 (5 bases). Looked up from germline, CDR1 is DFQATT and CDR2 is SNEGSKA (reference sequence). Trimming removed 3 bases from V and 6 bases from J, with 24 bases in between. This CDR3 region has 17 residues. In nucleotides, the CDR3 is TGCAGTGCTAGGGCCTCCTTCCTCCTAGCCGATTTCAATGAGCAGTTCTTC. Protein sequence: CSARASFLLADFNEQFF.

This clonotype has a count of ten or more. The CDR3 here is CASSLSQNTEAFF. The CDR3 DNA is TGTGCCAGCAGCTTAAGCCAGAACACTGAAGCTTTCTTT. This chain links TRBV7-3 with TRBJ1-1; unclear D gene. Germline V lookup: CDR1 SGHTA, CDR2 FQGTGA. V gave up 1 base and J gave up 1 base, with 4 bases separating them. This CDR3 is built from 13 residues.

The genes are TRBV6-1 and TRBJ1-2; 10 bases are a match to TRBD1. V dropped 6 bases and J dropped 4; count of bases not matched to a gene: 11. Germline V gene sequence: CDR1 MNHNS, CDR2 SASEGT. The CDR3 extends over 16 amino acids. CDR3 coding DNA: TGTGCCAGCAGGTTCGTAGGGACAGGGGATGGCTATGGCTACACCTTC. Its translation is CASRFVGTGDGYGYTF.

This clonotype has ten or more counts. The J gene is TRBJ1-5, the V gene TRBV12-3 or TRBV12-4, with a tentative D call TRBD1 (6 bases). CDR3 length: 14 amino acids. Deletions cut 5 bases from V and 11 bases from J, with 19 bases between. CDR3 sequence reads: CASSRTVGEGAQHF. CDR3 in DNA: TGTGCCAGCAGTCGGACAGTAGGGGAGGGAGCCCAGCATTTT.

The table lists this clonotype with many counts. The rearrangement links TRBV11-2 to TRBJ2-7, with TRBD1 identical over 8 bases. V shed 5 bases, J shed 1 base, and the junction held 10 bases outside the gene matches. Germline-derived CDR1 and CDR2 are SGHAT and FQNNGV. This CDR3 region has 16 residues. CDR3 DNA: TGTGCCAGCAGCCATTCCCGGAGACAGGGGTCCTACGAGCAGTACTTC. Its protein product is CASSHSRRQGSYEQYF.

The sample holds one count of this clonotype. The chain links TRBV11-2 to TRBJ1-2, with no clear D. This CDR3 region has 13 residues. The germline gives CDR1 SGHAT, CDR2 FQNNGV. V was shortened by 10 bases and J by 2 bases, with 14 bases between the two germline ends. The CDR3 spells CATQNKENYGYTF. In DNA, the CDR3 is TGTGCCACCCAGAACAAGGAGAACTATGGCTACACCTTC.

V and J are TRBV6-1 and TRBJ1-5, with a possible D match to TRBD1 (5 bases). Germline lookup yields CDR1 MNHNS and CDR2 SASEGT. V dropped 4 bases and J dropped 7 bases, with 14 bases sitting between them. This CDR3 spans 14 amino acids. The CDR3, as DNA: TGTGCCAGCAGTGGCGAAGGGGCGGTCCAGCCCCAGCATTTT. Amino acid sequence: CASSGEGAVQPQHF.

The rearrangement joins TRBV9 to TRBJ2-5; 7 nucleotides line up with TRBD2. Germline CDR1 is SGDLS and CDR2 is YYNGEE. V lost 1 base, J lost 5 bases, and 11 bases stayed unmatched. This CDR3 is 16 amino acids long. The CDR3 DNA is TGTGCCAGCAGCGTATCTCCTCTACCCGGGAGGGAGACCCAGTACTTC. It codes for CASSVSPLPGRETQYF.

The chain couples TRBV5-1 to TRBJ2-7; D call uncertain. CDR1 and CDR2 from the germline V gene are SGHRS and YFSETQ. V was trimmed by 5 bases and J by 6 bases, leaving 21 bases between them. CDR3 size: 15 residues. The DNA for the CDR3 is TGCGCCAGCAGACCCCGACGGCAGCCGACGGGCGAGCAGTACTTC. It translates to CASRPRRQPTGEQYF.

This clonotype was seen only once. This chain joins TRBV19 and TRBJ1-1; a weak D match, TRBD1 (6 bases). Germline V CDR1 and CDR2: LNHDA, SQIVND (reference sequence). CDR3 length: 14 amino acids. Trimming shortened V by 5 bases and J by 3 bases, and 13 bases separated the two germline ends. The CDR3 DNA sequence: TGTGCCAGTAGTCCCACGGGGGCGGACACTGAAGCTTTCTTT. Its translation: CASSPTGADTEAFF.

This clonotype was counted at least ten times. The J gene is TRBJ2-7, the V gene TRBV2; D gene ambiguous. Per germline, CDR1 SNHLY and CDR2 FYNNEI. The V end was cut by 0 bases, the J end by 4 bases, with 10 bases between. This CDR3 has 14 amino acids. CDR3 amino acids: CASSEAHLSYEQYF. As DNA, the CDR3 is TGTGCCAGCAGTGAAGCCCACCTCTCATACGAGCAGTACTTC.

The gene calls are TRBV7-2 and TRBJ2-3; TRBD2 matches at 7 bases. Per germline, CDR1 SGHTA and CDR2 FQGNSA. The ends lost 6 bases at V and 2 bases at J; junction bases unmatched: 11. This CDR3 has 16 residues. The CDR3 DNA sequence: TGTGCCAGCAGTCTGGCGAGCGGGACTATCACAGATACGCAGTATTTT. It encodes CASSLASGTITDTQYF.

In its sample, this clonotype was seen a few times. The gene calls are TRBV6-2 or TRBV6-3 and TRBJ2-7; 10 bases fit TRBD1. The CDR3 length is 16 residues. CDR1 and CDR2 from the germline V gene are MNHEY and SVGEGT. The V gene end was trimmed by 4 bases and the J gene end by 1 base; junction bases not matched to a gene: 7. The CDR3 protein is CASSFTWTGGSYEQYF. The CDR3 nucleotides read TGTGCCAGCAGTTTCACTTGGACAGGGGGTTCCTACGAGCAGTACTTC.

This clonotype occurred many times. The chain joins TRBV12-3 or TRBV12-4 to TRBJ1-6; TRBD1 is a possible D gene (5 bases). V was shortened by 2 bases and J by 5 bases, with 7 bases between the two germline ends. The CDR3 totals 14 residues. Here the CDR3 reads CASSLWGDNSPLHF. The CDR3 nucleotides are TGTGCCAGCAGTTTATGGGGGGATAATTCACCCCTCCACTTT.

The chain is built from TRBV6-5 and TRBJ2-6; D is uncertain. Trimming cost V 2 bases and J 1 base, with 15 bases left between them. Germline-derived CDR1 and CDR2 are MNHEY and SVGAGI. The CDR3 has 18 amino acids. The chain's CDR3 is CASSYRSDARSGANVLTF. CDR3 in DNA: TGTGCCAGCAGTTACCGGTCAGACGCTCGTTCTGGGGCCAACGTCCTGACTTTC.